These 14 T cell receptor beta chains originate from one sample sequenced in a study of identical twins. TCRdb re-called the 5' RACE reads through MiXCR, storing one row per CDR3 protein. The table includes a few hundred thousand distinct CDR3 sequences, 9.6% detected once. The sample also formed part of further work on yellow fever vaccine responses in identical twins.

Sequenced material: PBMCs. Receptor source: a woman in her late teens or twenties in good health.

J is TRBJ1-5 and V is TRBV19, with TRBD1 matching over 12 bases. J lost 7 bases, V lost 1 base, and 8 bases had no gene match. The germline gives CDR1 LNHDA, CDR2 SQIVND (reference sequence). This CDR3 is built from 17 residues. The CDR3 coding sequence is TGTGCCAGTAGTATAGCCGGGACAGGGGGCTTGGTACAGCCCCAGCATTTT. It codes for CASSIAGTGGLVQPQHF.

This clonotype was seen at least ten times. The J gene is TRBJ2-2, the V gene TRBV3-1, with TRBD2 as a possible D gene (5 bases). The CDR3 runs 14 residues. Trimming stripped 1 base from V and 7 bases from J, with 10 bases between. Looked up from germline, CDR1 is LGHDT and CDR2 is YNNKEL (reference sequence). CDR3 sequence reads: CASSQGTEGGELFF. Written as DNA, the CDR3 is TGTGCCAGCAGCCAAGGAACAGAGGGCGGGGAGCTGTTTTTT.

This clonotype was found many times. The CDR3 reads CASSPRRGEPYNEQFF. As DNA, the CDR3 is TGTGCCAGCAGTCCCCGGCGGGGAGAACCCTACAATGAGCAGTTCTTC. This rearrangement joins TRBV28 to TRBJ2-1, with a weak D call TRBD2 (6 bases). With 5 bases removed from V and 2 bases from J, the gap between germline ends came to 16 bases. The germline CDR1 and CDR2 sequences are MDHEN and SYDVKM. This CDR3 is 16 amino acids long.

This clonotype occurred many times. The V gene is TRBV12-3 or TRBV12-4, the J gene TRBJ1-1, with D unclear. V was clipped by 3 bases and J by 7 bases, with 6 bases between them. CDR3 length equals 11 residues. The CDR3 is CASSFNLEAFF. CDR3 DNA sequence: TGTGCCAGCAGTTTCAACCTTGAAGCTTTCTTT.

This clonotype was detected many times. The chain is built from TRBV28 and TRBJ1-5; TRBD1 might be the D (5 bases). The V gene's germline CDR1 is MDHEN and CDR2 SYDVKM. V lost 4 bases and J 2 bases, leaving 12 bases between the germline ends. This CDR3 contains 15 residues. Here the CDR3 DNA reads TGTGCCAGCAGTTCCAGGGTCAAGGGCAATCAGCCCCAGCATTTT. It translates to CASSSRVKGNQPQHF.

The chain is built from TRBV12-5 and TRBJ2-3; 7 bases agree with TRBD1. In germline, CDR1 is LGHNT, CDR2 FRNRAP. J gave up 3 bases and V 7 bases, and 7 bases lay outside the gene matches. There are 14 residues in the CDR3. Here the CDR3 reads CASARDRVTDTQYF. The CDR3 DNA follows: TGTGCTAGTGCCCGAGACAGGGTTACAGATACGCAGTATTTT.

At least ten counts were recorded for this clonotype. V gene TRBV5-1 combines with J gene TRBJ2-3; 7 positions agree with TRBD1. The germline CDR1 and CDR2 sequences are SGHRS and YFSETQ. This CDR3 spans 14 amino acids. The V segment lost 3 bases and the J segment 0 bases; nucleotides outside the gene matches: 1. The CDR3 DNA is TGCGCCAGCAGCTGGGACAGCAGCACAGATACGCAGTATTTT. Residues: CASSWDSSTDTQYF.

Worth noting for this clonotype: A much more abundant neighbour one base away suggests this may be a read error. The chain carries TRBV12-3 or TRBV12-4 and TRBJ2-3; 15 bases line up with TRBD2. CDR3 length: 17 residues. Here the CDR3 reads CASSLRGLAGGTDRQYF. The CDR3 region has the DNA TGTGCCAGCAGTTTAAGGGGACTAGCGGGAGGAACAGATAGGCAGTATTTT.

The chain uses TRBV7-2 and TRBJ2-7; TRBD2 agrees at 11 bases. Germline V lookup: CDR1 SGHTA, CDR2 FQGNSA. The CDR3 runs 16 residues. J lost 4 bases, V lost 1 base, and 6 bases had no gene match. In nucleotides, the CDR3 is TGTGCCAGCAGCTTAGGTCCTAGCGGGAGGATTTACGAGCAGTACTTC. Translation gives CASSLGPSGRIYEQYF.

The J gene is TRBJ2-2, the V gene TRBV7-9; 8 bases are a match to TRBD1. Germline loops: CDR1 SEHNR, CDR2 FQNEAQ (reference sequence). After removal of 4 bases from V and 4 bases from J, the junction contained 8 bases not matched to a gene. The CDR3 spans 16 residues. The CDR3 region is CASSYPTTGVTGELFF. CDR3 sequence (DNA): TGTGCCAGCAGCTACCCCACGACAGGGGTCACCGGGGAGCTGTTTTTT.

The rearrangement joins TRBV6-2 or TRBV6-3 to TRBJ2-3; D is undetermined. CDR3 length equals 12 residues. Trimming removed 2 bases at V and 7 bases at J, with 7 bases between. Germline CDR1 is MNHEY and CDR2 is SVGEGT. CDR3 nucleotides: TGTGCCAGCAGTTACGGATCAAATACGCAGTATTTT. It is translated as CASSYGSNTQYF.

Many counts were recorded for this clonotype. The CDR3 bases are TGTGCCAGCAGCCCGAGGGGTTTTGGCAATCAGCCCCAGCATTTT. This gives the protein CASSPRGFGNQPQHF. The chain couples TRBV12-3 or TRBV12-4 to TRBJ1-5; the D gene is possibly TRBD1 (5 bases). Deletions cut 6 bases from V and 2 bases from J, with 14 bases between. The CDR3 is 15 residues long.

The table lists this clonotype with many counts. The V gene is TRBV12-3 or TRBV12-4, the J gene TRBJ1-2; 9 nucleotides align to TRBD1. V gave up 5 bases and J gave up 7 bases; unmatched junction bases: 11. The CDR3 spans 15 residues. CDR3 sequence reads: CASSAPGQGVSGYTF. In DNA, the CDR3 is TGTGCCAGCAGTGCTCCGGGACAGGGAGTAAGTGGCTACACCTTC.

The chain recombines TRBV29-1 with TRBJ2-1; D possibly corresponds to TRBD1 (6 bases). The CDR3 spans 15 residues. V lost 6 bases and J 7 bases, leaving 22 bases between the germline ends. CDR1 SQVTM and CDR2 ANQGSEA come from the germline V gene. CDR3: CSVDTGTTYENEQFF. For the CDR3, the DNA is TGCAGCGTCGATACCGGGACAACTTACGAAAATGAGCAGTTCTTC.